This passage covers 31 T cell receptor beta chains from one sample sequenced in a study of CD8+CD57+ T cells in acquired aplastic anemia. For CDR3 and TCR beta VDJ profiling, genomic DNA was the template used. TCRdb reanalysed the reads using MiXCR and keeps one entry per CDR3 protein. The repertoire consists of 400,000 to 450,000 distinct CDR3 sequences, with under 80% occurring once and the leading ten covering 4%. Sequencing was performed on sorted CD4+, CD8+, or CD8+CD57+ T cells (not recorded which) from PBMCs. The source is a human donor in good health, serving as a control.

Concerning this clonotype itself: Lacking the conserved final phenylalanine or tryptophan, this CDR3 likely reflects a read error. Because the CDR3's place on the DNA is in doubt, the DNA is left out and the CDR3 is given as listed by TCRdb. The chain combines TRBV7-2 with TRBJ1-1. Looked up from germline, CDR1 is SGHTA and CDR2 is FQGNSA. Both ends counted, the CDR3 spans 12 residues. The CDR3 sequence is CASSLRTELALL.

V is TRBV7-6 and J is TRBJ2-5, with D perhaps TRBD2 (7 bases). V gave up 5 bases and J gave up 1 base, with 14 bases separating them. This CDR3 has 15 amino acids. Germline CDR1 SGHVS, CDR2 FNYEAQ. The CDR3 nucleotides read TGTGCCAGCAGCCTACGGGGGGCCCTCCAAGAGACCCAGTACTTC. Its translation: CASSLRGALQETQYF. The whole variable domain, filled in from reference TRBV7-6 and TRBJ2-5, reads GAGVSQSPRYKVTKRGQDVALRCDPISGHVSLYWYRQALGQGPEFLTYFNYEAQQDKSGLPNDRFSAERPEGSISTLTIQRTEQRDSAMYRCASSLRGALQETQYFGPGTRLLVL.

On this clonotype itself: Since the CDR3 does not end with the conserved phenylalanine or tryptophan, this likely comes from a read error. The V gene is TRBV20-1, the J gene TRBJ1-5; weak D call: TRBD1 (6 bases). V gave up 3 bases and J gave up 0 bases, with 9 bases separating them. Germline assignment: CDR1 DFQATT and CDR2 SNEGSKA (reference sequence). There are 14 residues in the CDR3. The CDR3 region has the DNA TGCAGTGCTAGTGAACAGGGTAGCAATCAGCCCCAGCATCTT. As protein: CSASEQGSNQPQHL.

A note on this clonotype: This may be a read error, as it is one base from a much larger clone. This chain links TRBV5-4 with TRBJ2-1, with 8 bases lining up with TRBD2. The CDR3 runs to 14 residues. Germline V gene lookup returns CDR1 SGHNT and CDR2 YYREEE (reference sequence). The ends lost 4 bases at V and 7 bases at J; junction bases unmatched: 7. Written as DNA, the CDR3 is TGTGCCAGCAGCCCGGGACTAGGGGGGAATGAGCAGTTCTTC. Its protein product is CASSPGLGGNEQFF.

Concerning this clonotype: Germline is not matched at one junction end, which may reflect a read error. The J gene is TRBJ1-2, the V gene TRBV7-2; perhaps TRBD1 as D (5 bases). The CDR3 has 14 amino acids. Germline CDR1 reads SGHTA; CDR2 reads FQGNSA. CDR3 sequence reads: CASSSDPGLGVTDF. CDR3 sequence (DNA): TGTGCCAGCAGCTCTGACCCGGGACTAGGCGTCACAGATTTC.

This clonotype was counted ten times or more. The CDR3 DNA reads TGCAGCGTTATACAGGGCTCTGGAAACACCATATATTTT. It translates to CSVIQGSGNTIYF. The V gene is TRBV29-1, the J gene TRBJ1-3, with a weak D call TRBD1 (6 bases). CDR1 is SQVTM and CDR2 is ANQGSEA in the germline V gene. V lost 5 bases and J lost 0, with 8 bases in between. The CDR3 spans 13 residues.

This clonotype is medium-sized within its sample. The J gene is TRBJ2-5, the V gene TRBV15; 8 bases agree with TRBD1. The V gene end was trimmed by 0 bases and the J gene end by 5 bases; junction bases not matched to a gene: 11. CDR3 length equals 17 residues. The germline V gene encodes CDR1 LNHNV and CDR2 YYDKDF (reference sequence). The CDR3 here is CATSRDRGTGQGETQYF. The CDR3 DNA sequence: TGTGCCACCAGCAGAGATAGGGGGACAGGCCAAGGGGAGACCCAGTACTTC.

As DNA, the CDR3 is TGCAGCGCTGCCCCGAACGGGGACTACGAGCAGTTCTTC. Translation gives CSAAPNGDYEQFF. J is TRBJ2-1 and V is TRBV20-1, with 7 bases matching TRBD2. Germline assignment: CDR1 DFQATT and CDR2 SNEGSKA (reference sequence). This CDR3 is built from 13 residues.

This clonotype was recorded at least ten times. V usage is TRBV30 and J usage is TRBJ1-1; D might be TRBD1 (6 bases). The V gene's germline CDR1 is GTSNPN and CDR2 SVGIG (reference sequence). V lost 6 bases, J lost 5 bases, and 16 bases lay in between. This CDR3 spans 13 amino acids. The CDR3 here is CACTQGEETEAFF. DNA for the CDR3: TGTGCCTGCACACAGGGAGAGGAGACTGAAGCTTTCTTT.

The rearrangement joins TRBV5-4 to TRBJ2-7, with 12 bases matching TRBD1. The CDR3 consists of 16 residues. V lost 4 bases to trimming and J lost 6 bases; unmatched junction nucleotides: 11. Looked up from germline, CDR1 is SGHNT and CDR2 is YYREEE (reference sequence). CDR3 coding DNA: TGTGCCAGCAGCGTAGAGGGGACAGGGGGCCTTCGCGAGCAGTACTTC. This encodes CASSVEGTGGLREQYF.

Points on this clonotype: No conserved phenylalanine or tryptophan is present at the end of the CDR3, so a read error is the likely explanation. This CDR3 reads CASSLQYSNQPQHL. CDR3 in DNA: TGTGCCAGCAGTCTACAGTATAGCAATCAGCCCCAGCATCTT. This chain connects TRBV27 to TRBJ1-5; no firm D call. Germline loops: CDR1 MNHEY, CDR2 SMNVEV (reference sequence). The CDR3 loop spans 14 amino acids. Between the trimmed V and J ends, which lost 5 bases and 0 bases, there was a span of 8 bases.

At least ten counts were recorded for this clonotype. V usage is TRBV12-3 or TRBV12-4 and J usage is TRBJ1-2; perhaps TRBD1 as D (5 bases). Trimming stripped 6 bases from V and 7 bases from J, with 15 bases between. The CDR3 loop spans 13 amino acids. The CDR3 loop is CASRLTGSPGYTF. CDR3 sequence (DNA): TGTGCCAGCAGACTTACAGGCTCCCCTGGCTACACCTTC.

The sample holds many counts of this clonotype. Here the CDR3 reads CASTPGAWGDTQYF. CDR3 DNA: TGTGCCAGCACCCCGGGAGCATGGGGAGATACGCAGTATTTT. The rearrangement uses TRBV6-4 and TRBJ2-3; D is perhaps TRBD2 (6 bases). Trimming took 7 bases from V and 5 from J, leaving 16 bases between them. From germline, CDR1 is MRHNA and CDR2 SNTAGT. The CDR3 contains 14 residues.

About this clonotype: The junction shows a germline mismatch at one end, possibly a read error. This chain connects TRBV9 to TRBJ2-7; D possibly matches TRBD1 or TRBD2 (5 bases each). The germline V gene encodes CDR1 SGDLS and CDR2 YYNGEE. CDR3 length equals 13 residues. CDR3: CASNWGSTDTQYF. The CDR3 DNA is TGCGCCAGCAACTGGGGGAGCACAGATACGCAGTACTTC.

This clonotype was seen ten or more times. This chain joins TRBV7-3 and TRBJ2-3; no definite D call. Looked up from germline, CDR1 is SGHTA and CDR2 is FQGTGA. The CDR3 spans 13 residues. With 5 bases removed from V and 6 bases from J, the gap between germline ends came to 12 bases. The CDR3 loop is CASSPSQRDTQYF. Here the CDR3 DNA reads TGTGCCAGCAGCCCCAGCCAGAGGGATACGCAGTATTTT.

The chain links TRBV7-9 to TRBJ1-2; D remains unclear. Per the germline V gene, CDR1 is SEHNR and CDR2 is FQNEAQ (reference sequence). The V gene lost 9 bases and the J gene lost 2 bases, with 13 bases spanning the gap. The CDR3 consists of 13 residues. The CDR3 is CASRKRKNYGYTF. The CDR3 DNA reads TGTGCCAGTAGGAAAAGGAAAAACTATGGCTACACCTTC. Filled out from reference TRBV7-9 and TRBJ1-2, the complete variable domain reads DTGVSQNPRHKITKRGQNVTFRCDPISEHNRLYWYRQTLGQGPEFLTYFQNEAQLEKSRLLSDRFSAERPKGSFSTLEIQRTEQGDSAMYLCASRKRKNYGYTFGSGTRLTVV.

This clonotype occurred many times. The DNA of the CDR3 is TGTGCCTCGGGCCCAGGGGAAGGGTCGGGAAACACCATATATTTT. Translation: CASGPGEGSGNTIYF. This chain joins TRBV10-3 and TRBJ1-3; possible D gene TRBD1, 6 bases. V lost 11 bases and J lost 4, with 21 bases in between. The germline gives CDR1 ENHRY, CDR2 SYGVKD. The CDR3 runs to 15 residues.

V gene TRBV10-1 combines with J gene TRBJ1-1, with D uncertain. Germline V lookup: CDR1 WNHNN, CDR2 SYGVQD (reference sequence). This CDR3 contains 14 residues. Trimming took 3 bases from V and 0 from J, leaving 8 bases between them. The CDR3 coding sequence is TGCGCCAGCAGTGAAGGCAGGATGAACACTGAAGCTTTCTTT. It codes for CASSEGRMNTEAFF.

V gene TRBV20-1 combines with J gene TRBJ2-4; unclear D gene. The CDR3 sequence is 13 residues long. V dropped 1 base and J dropped 13 bases, with 17 bases sitting between them. Germline CDR1 and CDR2: DFQATT and SNEGSKA (reference sequence). The CDR3 sequence: CSARATSDAWQYF. CDR3 bases: TGCAGTGCTAGAGCGACGTCGGACGCCTGGCAGTACTTC.

This clonotype has just one count. One end of the junction does not line up with germline, which may come from a read error. Here the CDR3 reads CASSPSGQAYGYTF. As DNA, the CDR3 is TGTGCCAGCAGCCCAAGCGGGCAGGCCTATGGCTATACCTTC. V is TRBV7-9 and J is TRBJ1-2; D is unclear. Germline CDR1 reads SEHNR; CDR2 reads FQNEAQ (reference sequence). This CDR3 region has 14 residues.

The genes are TRBV4-2 and TRBJ2-6, with unresolved D. CDR1 is LGHNA, CDR2 YNFKEQ, per germline. CDR3 length: 16 amino acids. Trimming took off 0 bases at V and 1 base at J, with 7 bases between the two ends. For the CDR3, the DNA is TGTGCCAGCAGCCAAGATCAGGCGTCTGGGGCCAACGTCCTGACTTTC. Translated, it gives CASSQDQASGANVLTF.

This chain joins TRBV7-2 and TRBJ2-7; D remains unclear. The CDR3 extends over 16 amino acids. In germline, CDR1 is SGHTA, CDR2 FQGNSA. The germline V and J ends were trimmed by 4 bases and 9 bases, with 25 bases remaining between them. The CDR3 coding sequence is TGTGCCAGCAGCTCGGCCAGACGGAGCCAGCAGTACTTGCAGTACTTC. Its translation: CASSSARRSQQYLQYF.

Turning to this clonotype: A read error may produce the germline difference seen at one junction end. This chain joins TRBV7-2 and TRBJ1-1; 9 bases agree with TRBD1. This CDR3 region has 13 residues. Germline loops: CDR1 SGHTA, CDR2 FQGNSA. DNA for the CDR3: TGTGCCAGCAGCCTGGGACAGGGAACTAACTATGGCTTC. This sequence encodes CASSLGQGTNYGF.

Comments on this clonotype: One junction end does not reproduce the germline sequence, and a read error may be involved. This sequence joins TRBV19 and TRBJ1-2, with D possibly matching TRBD1 (5 bases). CDR3 size: 13 residues. The germline gives CDR1 LNHDA, CDR2 SQIVND (reference sequence). Written as DNA, the CDR3 is TGTGCCAGTACAATTCATGGGGGGTATGGCTACGCCTTC. Translated: CASTIHGGYGYAF.

The chain combines TRBV7-3 with TRBJ2-7; D is perhaps TRBD2 (5 bases). There are 12 residues in the CDR3. Germline V gene data show CDR1 as SGHTA and CDR2 as FQGTGA. The V gene lost 2 bases and the J gene lost 12 bases, with 14 bases spanning the gap. The CDR3 protein is CASSLEGLLRYF. In DNA, the CDR3 is TGTGCCAGCAGCTTAGAGGGCCTTTTGAGGTACTTC.

This clonotype was detected many times. The chain recombines TRBV27 with TRBJ2-3; D is perhaps TRBD2 (7 bases). CDR3 length: 15 amino acids. The V and J ends lost 6 bases and 4 bases respectively, with 17 bases between them. The germline V gene has CDR1 MNHEY and CDR2 SMNVEV (reference sequence). The CDR3 protein is CASRAWGGGSDTQYF. CDR3 bases: TGTGCCAGCAGGGCCTGGGGCGGGGGCTCAGATACGCAGTATTTT.

The rearrangement uses TRBV29-1 and TRBJ1-1, with 8 bases identical to TRBD1. Looked up from germline, CDR1 is SQVTM and CDR2 is ANQGSEA. This CDR3 contains 12 residues. CDR3 protein: CSAQGAGRWAFF. CDR3 DNA: TGCAGTGCTCAGGGGGCAGGACGTTGGGCTTTCTTT.

A note on this clonotype: One end of the junction does not line up with germline, which may come from a read error. V and J are TRBV2 and TRBJ1-5, with a tentative D call TRBD1 (5 bases). The CDR3 length is 15 residues. The germline gives CDR1 SNHLY, CDR2 FYNNEI. CDR3 in DNA: TGTGCCAGCAGCCGGCAGGGTGGGATCACCGGGGCGCTGATTTTT. Protein sequence: CASSRQGGITGALIF.

The chain employs TRBV5-6 and TRBJ2-2, with 7 bases identical to TRBD1. Trimming at V came to 3 bases and at J to 3 bases, leaving 2 bases not matched to a gene. Germline CDR1 and CDR2: SGHDT and YYEEEE. CDR3 length: 14 amino acids. Here the CDR3 reads CASSSRGYTGELFF. The DNA for the CDR3 is TGTGCCAGCAGCTCCAGGGGGTACACCGGGGAGCTGTTTTTT.

This clonotype has at least ten counts. This rearrangement joins TRBV6-1 to TRBJ1-4; D may be TRBD1 (5 bases). The CDR3 consists of 18 residues. V dropped 2 bases and J dropped 1 base, with 17 bases sitting between them. Germline CDR1 reads MNHNS; CDR2 reads SASEGT. Here the CDR3 DNA reads TGTGCCAGCAGTGAATGGGGTTGGGGGGGGGAAACTAATGAAAAACTGTTTTTT. It yields the protein CASSEWGWGGETNEKLFF.

The genes are TRBV3-1 and TRBJ2-7; 10 bases align to TRBD2. This CDR3 comprises 15 residues. V gave up 4 bases and J gave up 3 bases; unmatched junction bases: 6. Germline V gene sequence: CDR1 LGHDT, CDR2 YNNKEL (reference sequence). The CDR3, as DNA: TGTGCCAGCAGCCGTACCGGGACTAGCGTCTACGAGCAGTACTTC. Its protein product is CASSRTGTSVYEQYF.